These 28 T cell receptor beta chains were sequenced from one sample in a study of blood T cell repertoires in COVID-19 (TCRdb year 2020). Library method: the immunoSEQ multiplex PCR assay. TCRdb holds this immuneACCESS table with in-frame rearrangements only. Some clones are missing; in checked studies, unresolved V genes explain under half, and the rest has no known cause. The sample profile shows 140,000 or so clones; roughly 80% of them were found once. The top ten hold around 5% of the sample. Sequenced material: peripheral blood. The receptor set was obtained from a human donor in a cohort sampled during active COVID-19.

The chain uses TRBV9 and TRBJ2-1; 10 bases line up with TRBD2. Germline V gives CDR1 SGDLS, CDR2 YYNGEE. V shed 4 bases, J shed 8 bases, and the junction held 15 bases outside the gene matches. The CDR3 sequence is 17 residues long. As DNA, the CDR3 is TGTGCCAGCAGCATTCCTGAGACCGGGACTAGCGCCCATGAGCAGTTCTTC. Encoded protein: CASSIPETGTSAHEQFF.

Here the CDR3 DNA reads TGTGCCAGCAGTTACCGGGACAATCAGTTCTTC. Its protein product is CASSYRDNQFF. The chain employs TRBV6-6 and TRBJ2-1; tentatively, D is TRBD1 (6 bases). V lost 2 bases and J lost 13, with 9 bases in between. CDR1 MNHNY and CDR2 SVGAGI come from the germline V gene (reference sequence). This CDR3 comprises 11 residues.

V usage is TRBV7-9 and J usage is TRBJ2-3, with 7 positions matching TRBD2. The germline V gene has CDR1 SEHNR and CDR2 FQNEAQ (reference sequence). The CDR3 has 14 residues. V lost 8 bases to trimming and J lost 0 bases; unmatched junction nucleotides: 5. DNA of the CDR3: TGTGCCAGCTCTAGCGGTTCTAGCACAGATACGCAGTATTTT. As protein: CASSSGSSTDTQYF.

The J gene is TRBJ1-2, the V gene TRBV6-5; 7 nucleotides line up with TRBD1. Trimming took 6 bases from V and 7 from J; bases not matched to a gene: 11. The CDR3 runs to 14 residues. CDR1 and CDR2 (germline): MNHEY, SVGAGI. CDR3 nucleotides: TGTGCCAGCAGCCCCCGGGAAGGGGGCTTTGGCTACACCTTC. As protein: CASSPREGGFGYTF.

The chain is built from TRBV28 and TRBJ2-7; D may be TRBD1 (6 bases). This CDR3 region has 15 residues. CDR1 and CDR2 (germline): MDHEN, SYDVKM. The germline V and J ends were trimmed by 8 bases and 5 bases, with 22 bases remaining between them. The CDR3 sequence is CASRRSTGMGDEQYF. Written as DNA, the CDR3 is TGTGCCAGCCGCCGTTCGACAGGTATGGGGGACGAGCAGTACTTC. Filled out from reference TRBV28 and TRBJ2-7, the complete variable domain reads DVKVTQSSRYLVKRTGEKVFLECVQDMDHENMFWYRQDPGLGLRLIYFSYDVKMKEKGDIPEGYSVSREKKERFSLILESASTNQTSMYLCASRRSTGMGDEQYFGPGTRLTVT.

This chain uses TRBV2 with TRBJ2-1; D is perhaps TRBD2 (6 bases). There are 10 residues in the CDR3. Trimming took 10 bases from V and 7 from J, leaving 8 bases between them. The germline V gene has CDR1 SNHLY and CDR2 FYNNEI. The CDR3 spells CATGENEQFF. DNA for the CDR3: TGTGCCACGGGGGAGAATGAGCAGTTCTTC.

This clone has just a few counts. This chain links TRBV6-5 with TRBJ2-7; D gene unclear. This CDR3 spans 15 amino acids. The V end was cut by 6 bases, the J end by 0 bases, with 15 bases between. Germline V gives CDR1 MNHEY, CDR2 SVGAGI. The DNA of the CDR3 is TGTGCCAGCAGCCTCGTGGCCGTCTCCTCCTACGAGCAGTACTTC. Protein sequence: CASSLVAVSSYEQYF.

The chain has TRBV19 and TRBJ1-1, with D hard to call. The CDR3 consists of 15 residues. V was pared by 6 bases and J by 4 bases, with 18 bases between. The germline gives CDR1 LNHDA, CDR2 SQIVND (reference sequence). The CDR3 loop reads CASSLLTLRSTEAFF. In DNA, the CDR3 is TGTGCCAGTAGCCTGTTGACGCTCCGGAGCACTGAAGCTTTCTTT.

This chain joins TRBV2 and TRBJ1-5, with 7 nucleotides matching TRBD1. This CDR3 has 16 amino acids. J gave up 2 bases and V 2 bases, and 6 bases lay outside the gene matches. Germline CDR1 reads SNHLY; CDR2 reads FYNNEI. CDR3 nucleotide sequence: TGTGCCAGCAGTGAATTTTCTGGACAGGGCAATCAGCCCCAGCATTTT. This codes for CASSEFSGQGNQPQHF.

In DNA, the CDR3 is TGTGCCAGTAGTACCCCACCGGGTAGGGGGCCGAACACTGAAGCTTTCTTT. Translated: CASSTPPGRGPNTEAFF. V gene TRBV19 combines with J gene TRBJ1-1, with TRBD1 matching over 7 bases. The ends lost 4 bases at V and 1 base at J; junction bases unmatched: 12. The CDR3 is made up of 17 amino acids. Germline values: CDR1 LNHDA, CDR2 SQIVND (reference sequence).

The CDR3 DNA follows: TGTGCCATCAGTGAGTCGAAAACAGTTACTAATGAAAAACTGTTTTTT. Amino acids: CAISESKTVTNEKLFF. V gene TRBV10-3 combines with J gene TRBJ1-4; D gene ambiguous. This CDR3 is built from 16 residues. CDR1 and CDR2 (germline): ENHRY, SYGVKD. V shed 0 bases and J shed 2 bases, with 10 bases lying between them.

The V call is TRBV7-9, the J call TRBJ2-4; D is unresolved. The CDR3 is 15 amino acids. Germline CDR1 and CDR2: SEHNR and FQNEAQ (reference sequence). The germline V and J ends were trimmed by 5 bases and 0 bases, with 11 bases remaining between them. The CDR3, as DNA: TGTGCCAGCAGCACCAACCTAGTAGCCAAAAACATTCAGTACTTC. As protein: CASSTNLVAKNIQYF.

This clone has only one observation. The CDR3 here is CASSPTAPSGNTIYF. CDR3 bases: TGTGCCAGCAGTCCGACTGCACCCTCTGGAAACACCATATATTTT. J is TRBJ1-3 and V is TRBV27; D uncertain. Deletions cut 5 bases from V and 0 bases from J, with 11 bases between. Germline CDR1 and CDR2: MNHEY and SMNVEV (reference sequence). The CDR3 sequence is 15 residues long.

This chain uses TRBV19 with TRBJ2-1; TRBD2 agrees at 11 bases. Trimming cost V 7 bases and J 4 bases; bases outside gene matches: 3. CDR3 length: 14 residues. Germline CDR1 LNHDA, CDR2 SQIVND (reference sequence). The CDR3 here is CASIGTSGYNEQFF. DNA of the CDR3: TGTGCCAGTATTGGGACTAGCGGATACAATGAGCAGTTCTTC.

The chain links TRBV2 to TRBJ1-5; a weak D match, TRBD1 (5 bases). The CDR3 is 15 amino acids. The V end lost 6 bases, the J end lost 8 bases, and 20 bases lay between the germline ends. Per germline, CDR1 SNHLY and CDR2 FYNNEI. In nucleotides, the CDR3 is TGTGCCAGCAGACGGAGTACGGTGCAAGGGGAGCCCCAGCATTTT. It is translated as CASRRSTVQGEPQHF.

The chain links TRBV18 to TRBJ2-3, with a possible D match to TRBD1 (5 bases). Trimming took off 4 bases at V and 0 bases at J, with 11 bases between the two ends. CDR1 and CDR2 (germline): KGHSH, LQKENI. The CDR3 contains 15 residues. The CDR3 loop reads CASSRGRASTDTQYF. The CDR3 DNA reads TGTGCCAGCTCACGGGGCCGGGCTAGCACAGATACGCAGTATTTT.

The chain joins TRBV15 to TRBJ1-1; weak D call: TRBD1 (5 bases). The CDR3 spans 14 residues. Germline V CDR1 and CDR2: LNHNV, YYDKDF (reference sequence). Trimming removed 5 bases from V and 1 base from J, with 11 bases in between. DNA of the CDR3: TGTGCCACCAGCCTCAGACAGTCGAACACTGAAGCTTTCTTT. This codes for CATSLRQSNTEAFF.

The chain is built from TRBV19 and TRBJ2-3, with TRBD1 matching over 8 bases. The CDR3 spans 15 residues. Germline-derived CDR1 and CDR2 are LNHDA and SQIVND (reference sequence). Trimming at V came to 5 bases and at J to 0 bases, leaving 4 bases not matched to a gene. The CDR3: CASSQGTGSTDTQYF. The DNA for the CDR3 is TGTGCCAGTAGTCAGGGGACAGGAAGCACAGATACGCAGTATTTT.

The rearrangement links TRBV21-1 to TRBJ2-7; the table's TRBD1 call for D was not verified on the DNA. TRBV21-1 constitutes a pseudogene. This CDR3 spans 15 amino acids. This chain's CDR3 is CASSDPGRVSYEQYF. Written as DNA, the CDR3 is TGTGCCAGCAGCGACCCAGGCAGGGTATCCTACGAGCAGTACTTC.

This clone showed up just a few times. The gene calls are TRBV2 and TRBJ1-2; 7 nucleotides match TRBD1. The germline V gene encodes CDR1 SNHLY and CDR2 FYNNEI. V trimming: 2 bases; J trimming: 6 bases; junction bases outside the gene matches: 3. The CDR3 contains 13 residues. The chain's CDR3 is CASSEQGEDGYTF. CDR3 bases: TGTGCCAGCAGTGAACAGGGGGAGGATGGCTACACCTTC.

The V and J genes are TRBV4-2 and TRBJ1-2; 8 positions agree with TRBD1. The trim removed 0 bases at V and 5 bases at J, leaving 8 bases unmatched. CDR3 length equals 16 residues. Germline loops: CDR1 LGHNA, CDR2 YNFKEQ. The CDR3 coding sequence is TGTGCCAGCAGCCAAGAATTGTCTACAGGGGGATATGGCTACACCTTC. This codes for CASSQELSTGGYGYTF.

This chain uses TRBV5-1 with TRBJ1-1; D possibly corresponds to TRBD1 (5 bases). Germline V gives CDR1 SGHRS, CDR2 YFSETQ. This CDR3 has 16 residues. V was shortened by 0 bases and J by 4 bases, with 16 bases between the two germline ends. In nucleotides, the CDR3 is TGCGCCAGCAGCTTGGCCGTTCGGGGGGAGGCCACTGAAGCTTTCTTT. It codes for CASSLAVRGEATEAFF.

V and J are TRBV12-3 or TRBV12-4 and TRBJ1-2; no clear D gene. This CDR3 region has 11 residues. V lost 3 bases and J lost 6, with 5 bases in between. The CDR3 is CASSFGHGYTF. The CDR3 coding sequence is TGTGCCAGCAGTTTTGGCCATGGCTACACCTTC.

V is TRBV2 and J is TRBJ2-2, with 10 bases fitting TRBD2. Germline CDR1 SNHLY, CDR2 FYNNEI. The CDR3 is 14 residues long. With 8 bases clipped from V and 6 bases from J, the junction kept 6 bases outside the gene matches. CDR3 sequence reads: CASRASGRSGELFF. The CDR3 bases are TGTGCCAGCCGTGCTAGCGGGAGATCCGGGGAGCTGTTTTTT.

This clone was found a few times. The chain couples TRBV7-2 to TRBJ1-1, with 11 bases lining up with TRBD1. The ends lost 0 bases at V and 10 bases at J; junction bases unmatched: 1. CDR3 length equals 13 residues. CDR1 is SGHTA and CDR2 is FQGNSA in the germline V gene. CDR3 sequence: CASSLAGQGVAFF. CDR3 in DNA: TGTGCCAGCAGCTTAGCGGGACAGGGGGTAGCTTTCTTT.

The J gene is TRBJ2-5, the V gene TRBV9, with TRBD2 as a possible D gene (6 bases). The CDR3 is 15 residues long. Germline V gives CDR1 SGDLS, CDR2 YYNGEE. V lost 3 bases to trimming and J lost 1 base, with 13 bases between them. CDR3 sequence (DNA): TGTGCCAGCAGCGGGGGGGAGACAAGCCAAGAGACCCAGTACTTC. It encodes CASSGGETSQETQYF.

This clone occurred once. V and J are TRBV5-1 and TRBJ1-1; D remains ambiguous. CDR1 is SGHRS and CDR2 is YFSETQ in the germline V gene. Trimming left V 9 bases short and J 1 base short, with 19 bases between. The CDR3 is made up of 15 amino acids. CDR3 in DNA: TGCGCCACCCTTCCAAGTCTCCTATCGAACACTGAAGCTTTCTTT. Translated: CATLPSLLSNTEAFF.

The CDR3 loop reads CASSVEQGLGTLHF. Here the CDR3 DNA reads TGTGCCAGCAGCGTAGAACAGGGCCTAGGGACCCTCCACTTT. This rearrangement joins TRBV9 to TRBJ1-6, with D perhaps matching TRBD1 (6 bases). Germline V gene data show CDR1 as SGDLS and CDR2 as YYNGEE. The CDR3 spans 14 residues. The V gene lost 0 bases and the J gene lost 14 bases, with 15 bases spanning the gap.